The sequence of this T cell receptor beta chain was determined in a study of control samples from healthy donors and cancer patients. Trimming cost V 4 bases and J 9 bases; bases outside gene matches: 7. From germline, CDR1 is LGHDT and CDR2 YNNKEL (reference sequence). The CDR3 is 14 residues long. Libraries were prepared by immunoSEQ multiplex PCR; TCRdb keeps only in-frame clonotypes and omits some of them. The data hold some 130,000 clones, with 80% to 95% observed a single time. This receptor was taken from a man aged 35-49 years in good health. The V gene is TRBV3-1 (or the pseudogene TRBV3-2), the J gene TRBJ2-7; 12 bases match TRBD1. Sequenced sample: blood. This CDR3 is CASSLSGTGGAQYF. The DNA of the CDR3 is TGTGCCAGCAGCCTTTCCGGGACAGGGGGCGCGCAGTACTTC.